The next 5 T cell receptor beta chains were all read from a single sample in a study of CD8+ T cells in alopecia areata. Treatment denoted: oral pan-JAK inhibitor, 5-10 mg twice daily. Extracted from the samples, RNA was reverse transcribed into cDNA to serve as the sequencing template. TCRdb's table, derived via immunoSEQ multiplex PCR, lists solely in-frame clones and lacks some. The repertoire consists of 110,000 to 150,000 clones, with about 59% occurring once and the leading ten covering 15% to 20%. The sample was CD8+ T cells sorted from blood, taken at week 4, from a patient treated with tofacitinib. Receptor source: a human donor with alopecia areata.

The chain couples TRBV30 to TRBJ2-1; a possible D gene is TRBD2 (5 bases). Germline V CDR1 and CDR2: GTSNPN, SVGIG (reference sequence). The CDR3 consists of 14 residues. Trimming stripped 1 base from V and 8 bases from J, with 15 bases between. CDR3 nucleotides: TGTGCCTGGAGTGGTGTAACTCAGCGGCATGAGCAGTTCTTC. Protein sequence: CAWSGVTQRHEQFF.

This chain joins TRBV6-6 and TRBJ2-7, with D uncertain. Per the germline V gene, CDR1 is MNHNY and CDR2 is SVGAGI (reference sequence). With 7 bases removed from V and 0 bases from J, the gap between germline ends came to 13 bases. This CDR3 spans 14 amino acids. CDR3 in DNA: TGTGCCAGCACCTCGGACCCCAGCTCCTACGAGCAGTACTTC. It encodes CASTSDPSSYEQYF.

The chain employs TRBV27 and TRBJ1-2; unclear D gene. The CDR3 loop spans 12 amino acids. Germline V lookup: CDR1 MNHEY, CDR2 SMNVEV (reference sequence). The V and J ends lost 8 bases and 0 bases respectively, with 7 bases between them. CDR3 sequence (DNA): TGTGCCAGCCTAAACCCTAACTATGGCTACACCTTC. Translating it yields CASLNPNYGYTF.

The V and J genes are TRBV6-5 and TRBJ2-7, with no clear D. The CDR3 runs 14 residues. The V end lost 8 bases, the J end lost 1 base, and 15 bases lay between the germline ends. Germline assignment: CDR1 MNHEY and CDR2 SVGAGI. CDR3 sequence: CASLSSSLSYEQYF. DNA for the CDR3: TGTGCCAGCCTCTCGTCCAGTCTATCCTACGAGCAGTACTTC.

This chain links TRBV6-5 with TRBJ1-2; 11 nucleotides align to TRBD1. Germline V gene sequence: CDR1 MNHEY, CDR2 SVGAGI. The CDR3 covers 15 residues. V dropped 5 bases and J dropped 4; count of bases not matched to a gene: 6. The CDR3 nucleotides are TGTGCCAGCAGTGGACAGGGGGCACACTCCTATGGCTACACCTTC. Translating gives CASSGQGAHSYGYTF.